The clone carrying this T cell receptor beta chain has at least ten counts. Antigen unknown. This specimen belongs to a study of T-cell memory formation after mild COVID-19. Whole-study context: There were largely donor-specific TCR clusters. Study observations and caveats: Cross-reactive memory apparently joined, as some responding clones appeared in pre-infection memory. CD4+ bias marked clones expanding day 15 to 37, unlike balanced contracting clones. Shrinking CD4+ clones resided mostly in CM and EM, and CD8+ ones in EMRA.

Using its own MiXCR run on the 5' RACE reads, TCRdb lists one record per CDR3 protein. The table has around 53,000 distinct CDR3 sequences, 9% to 15% seen once. The TCR was taken from a man aged 18-30 years who had mild COVID-19 (a few samples of this study predate the infection). Cell type and time point are not known. Sequencing used PBMCs or a T cell subset sorted from them (not recorded which).

CDR3 protein: CATSNQFSPGETQYF. The DNA for the CDR3 is TGTGCCACCAGCAATCAGTTTTCCCCGGGGGAGACCCAGTACTTC. The V and J genes are TRBV15 and TRBJ2-5; D possibly corresponds to TRBD2 (5 bases). The length of the CDR3 is 15 residues. Trimming pared 4 bases from V and 5 bases from J, leaving 17 bases between. CDR1 LNHNV and CDR2 YYDKDF come from the germline V gene (reference sequence).